The present TCR beta chain was sequenced within a study of STAT3 mutations in large granular lymphocyte leukemia. Study-level findings and limits: Variable sampling intervals and differing treatment regimens complicated linking therapy response to TCR clonal burden changes. Some patients had persisting codominant clonotypes that could mask small clones. At least one immunodominant TCR beta clonotype appeared in every T-cell large granular lymphocyte leukemia patient. Clonal expansion was inferred from other time points because no sample existed at each clone's first appearance.

Regarding this clone: What it binds is unknown.

Profiling relied on immunoSEQ multiplex PCR, and the TCRdb table lists in-frame clones only, not all of them. The sample has 8,800 or so clones; roughly 90% are singletons. In germline, CDR1 is MGHDK, CDR2 SYGVNS. This CDR3 spans 12 amino acids. Unmatched junction bases numbered 5, after V lost 8 bases and J lost 8 bases. The J gene is TRBJ1-4, the V gene TRBV25-1, with 7 bases aligning to TRBD1. Specimen: peripheral blood mononuclear cells. The clonotype comes from a man aged 60 to 69 with T-cell large granular lymphocyte leukemia. Some clones in this sample may be carry-over from other donors' samples. The CDR3: CASRTTGEKLFF. The CDR3, as DNA: TGTGCCAGCCGAACGACAGGGGAAAAACTGTTTTTT.